The 18 T cell receptor beta chains presented below share a single source sample, sequenced in a study of T-cell memory formation after mild COVID-19 (dated by TCRdb to about 2021). Receptor libraries were prepared by 5' RACE. These reads were obtained on an Illumina NovaSeq 6000. TCRdb reworked the public reads: Q25 trimming with fastp, MiXCR clone assembly, productive beta chains retained. Identical CDR3 proteins give one entry, which carries the most common genes and DNA. The table for this sample lists approximately 350,000 distinct CDR3 sequences; approximately 15% of them were counted only once. Around 21% of the sample rests with the top ten. The sequencing input was PBMCs or a T cell subset sorted from them (not recorded which). Receptors were obtained from a man between 18 and 35 years old who had mild COVID-19 (a few samples of this study predate the infection). The sample titles of this study are shuffled in the database, so cell type and time point are left out; the donor was told from shared clones.

The V call is TRBV7-2, the J call TRBJ1-1, with D uncertain. The germline V gene has CDR1 SGHTA and CDR2 FQGNSA. The V and J ends lost 5 bases and 1 base respectively, with 11 bases between them. This CDR3 comprises 14 residues. In DNA, the CDR3 is TGTGCCAGCAGCGTCAGTCAGGAGAACACTGAAGCTTTCTTT. Amino acids: CASSVSQENTEAFF.

Only a few counts were recorded for this clonotype. The gene calls are TRBV7-9 and TRBJ1-2; a weak D match, TRBD1 (5 bases). Germline V gene lookup returns CDR1 SEHNR and CDR2 FQNEAQ (reference sequence). The V and J ends lost 6 bases and 3 bases respectively, with 20 bases between them. The CDR3 spans 16 residues. Written as DNA, the CDR3 is TGTGCCAGCAGGCAAGCCCGGGACCCAGACTACTATGGCTACACCTTC. Amino acids: CASRQARDPDYYGYTF.

The CDR3 DNA reads TGTGCCAGCAGGGAGGCCCGACAGGGCGCGTATGGCTACACCTTC. Its translation: CASREARQGAYGYTF. This chain links TRBV27 with TRBJ1-2, with 7 nucleotides matching TRBD1. The CDR3 totals 15 residues. CDR1 and CDR2 from the germline V gene are MNHEY and SMNVEV (reference sequence). V shed 6 bases and J 5 bases; nucleotides not matched to a gene: 12.

V gene TRBV6-5 combines with J gene TRBJ1-1, with unresolved D. Trimming stripped 6 bases from V and 0 bases from J, with 14 bases between. The CDR3 sequence is 15 residues long. Per the germline V gene, CDR1 is MNHEY and CDR2 is SVGAGI. CDR3 coding DNA: TGTGCCAGCAGCAGATACAGAAATTTGAACACTGAAGCTTTCTTT. This sequence encodes CASSRYRNLNTEAFF.

This clonotype was found a few times. The chain couples TRBV27 to TRBJ2-3; possible D gene TRBD1, 6 bases. There are 13 residues in the CDR3. In germline, CDR1 is MNHEY, CDR2 SMNVEV (reference sequence). The V end lost 6 bases, the J end lost 8 bases, and 15 bases lay between the germline ends. CDR3 region: CASSRGPPSTQYF. In DNA, the CDR3 is TGTGCCAGCAGCAGGGGACCCCCAAGTACGCAGTATTTT.

This clonotype was recorded at least ten times. CDR3: CASSLAMGEQYV. The CDR3, as DNA: TGCGCCAGCAGCTTGGCTATGGGGGAGCAGTACGTC. J is TRBJ2-7 and V is TRBV5-1, with D unclear. CDR3 length: 12 amino acids. CDR1 is SGHRS and CDR2 is YFSETQ in the germline V gene. V lost 0 bases, J lost 7 bases, and 8 bases lay in between.

The chain is built from TRBV19 and TRBJ2-2; no clear D gene. Germline V gives CDR1 LNHDA, CDR2 SQIVND (reference sequence). V lost 9 bases and J 6 bases, leaving 17 bases between the germline ends. This CDR3 region has 14 residues. This CDR3 is CAREQARVAGELFF. The CDR3 DNA sequence: TGTGCCAGAGAGCAGGCTCGGGTGGCCGGGGAGCTGTTTTTT.

The chain couples TRBV18 to TRBJ2-7; TRBD1 is a possible D gene (6 bases). Germline assignment: CDR1 KGHSH and CDR2 LQKENI. The CDR3 is 16 amino acids. The CDR3 region is CASSPSLLTGTYAQYV. The CDR3 nucleotides read TGTGCCAGCTCACCAAGCCTTCTTACAGGGACCTACGCGCAGTACGTC.

This chain connects TRBV6-6 to TRBJ2-3; 9 bases fit TRBD1. The V segment lost 2 bases and the J segment 3 bases; nucleotides outside the gene matches: 6. The CDR3 has 16 residues. Germline CDR1 and CDR2: MNHNY and SVGAGI (reference sequence). The CDR3 sequence: CASSYARDRATDTQYF. CDR3 bases: TGTGCCAGCAGTTACGCCCGGGACAGGGCGACAGATACGCAGTATTTT.

There are many counts of this clonotype. J is TRBJ2-1 and V is TRBV12-3 or TRBV12-4; either TRBD1 or TRBD2 may supply D (5 bases each). The V and J ends lost 5 bases and 4 bases respectively, with 18 bases between them. CDR3 length: 16 residues. The CDR3 is CASSPTGTGNYNEQFF. CDR3 bases: TGTGCCAGCAGTCCAACCGGGACCGGGAATTACAATGAGCAGTTCTTC.

Points on this clonotype: Germline and junction disagree at one end, which may indicate a read error. J is TRBJ1-1 and V is TRBV7-8; 8 positions match TRBD1. Germline CDR1 is SGHVS and CDR2 is FQNEAQ. The CDR3 length is 14 residues. CDR3 protein: CPSSSLQGATEAFF. As DNA, the CDR3 is TGTCCCAGCAGCTCTCTCCAGGGGGCCACTGAAGCTTTCTTT.

This rearrangement joins TRBV7-2 to TRBJ2-3, with no clear D. V gave up 5 bases and J gave up 7 bases, with 10 bases separating them. This CDR3 is built from 12 residues. Germline CDR1 reads SGHTA; CDR2 reads FQGNSA. The CDR3 nucleotides read TGTGCCAGCAGCAAGACGGATAATACGCAGTATTTT. Protein sequence: CASSKTDNTQYF.

The CDR3 loop reads CASSGPGLETQYF. In DNA form, the CDR3 reads TGCGCCAGCAGCGGACCCGGGCTCGAGACCCAGTACTTC. The chain recombines TRBV4-1 with TRBJ2-5; the D is unclear. Per germline, CDR1 MGHRA and CDR2 YSYEKL. This CDR3 comprises 13 residues. Between the trimmed V and J ends, which lost 5 bases and 5 bases, there was a span of 12 bases.

This clonotype occurred a few times. The chain combines TRBV6-2 or TRBV6-3 with TRBJ1-2; 7 bases align to TRBD1. Germline values: CDR1 MNHEY, CDR2 SVGEGT. The CDR3 has 14 residues. V lost 6 bases to trimming and J lost 5 bases; unmatched junction nucleotides: 9. Here the CDR3 DNA reads TGTGCCAGCAGATATCGGACAGGCCCATATGGCTACACCTTC. Translation gives CASRYRTGPYGYTF.

This clonotype was seen a handful of times. V gene TRBV9 combines with J gene TRBJ2-2; D is possibly TRBD1 or TRBD2 (6 bases each). CDR3 length equals 16 residues. Germline V gives CDR1 SGDLS, CDR2 YYNGEE. Between the trimmed V and J ends, which lost 0 bases and 6 bases, there was a span of 15 bases. CDR3 DNA: TGTGCCAGCAGCGTAGAAGGGGGGCTAAACTCCGGGGAGCTGTTTTTT. Amino acid sequence: CASSVEGGLNSGELFF.

The chain employs TRBV3-1 and TRBJ2-2; unclear D gene. V shed 2 bases and J shed 1 base, with 8 bases lying between them. Germline V gives CDR1 LGHDT, CDR2 YNNKEL (reference sequence). The CDR3 has 15 residues. CDR3 amino acids: CASSQRKENTGELFF. CDR3 in DNA: TGTGCCAGCAGCCAACGGAAAGAGAACACCGGGGAGCTGTTTTTT. The variable domain in full, completed from reference TRBV3-1 and TRBJ2-2, reads DTAVSQTPKYLVTQMGNDKSIKCEQNLGHDTMYWYKQDSKKFLKIMFSYNNKELIINETVPNRFSPKSPDKAHLNLHINSLELGDSAVYFCASSQRKENTGELFFGEGSRLTVL.

This clonotype came up a few times. The chain uses TRBV10-3 and TRBJ2-1; either TRBD1 or TRBD2 may supply D (5 bases each). Trimming shortened V by 6 bases and J by 6 bases, and 15 bases separated the two germline ends. This CDR3 has 14 residues. In germline, CDR1 is ENHRY, CDR2 SYGVKD. The CDR3 region is CAIRDRGVINEQFF. The CDR3 bases are TGTGCCATCAGAGACCGAGGGGTCATCAATGAGCAGTTCTTC.

This clonotype was observed a handful of times. The chain uses TRBV5-1 and TRBJ1-5, with 12 bases identical to TRBD1. In germline, CDR1 is SGHRS, CDR2 YFSETQ. This CDR3 is 17 amino acids long. With 0 bases clipped from V and 6 bases from J, the junction kept 7 bases outside the gene matches. This chain's CDR3 is CASSLVPGQGAIQPQHF. The CDR3 bases are TGCGCCAGCAGCTTGGTACCGGGACAGGGGGCTATTCAGCCCCAGCATTTT.